The T cell receptor beta chain described here comes from a study of blood T cell repertoires in COVID-19. Study information: From T cells, B-cell-depleted T cells, or PBMCs came the material, which was cDNA or gDNA.

The CDR3 runs to 15 residues. The trim removed 3 bases at V and 2 bases at J, leaving 6 bases unmatched. The germline V gene encodes CDR1 LNHDA and CDR2 SQIVND (reference sequence). Profiled with immunoSEQ multiplex PCR; TCRdb holds only in-frame clones, not every one. The sample holds roughly 50,000 clones, 89% seen once. The genes are TRBV19 and TRBJ2-5; 7 nucleotides align to TRBD1. The source of this sequence is a human donor in a cohort sampled during active COVID-19. Sequenced material: peripheral blood. For the CDR3, the DNA is TGTGCCAGTAGTATTCCCACGGGACAGCAAGAGACCCAGTACTTC. Translated, it gives CASSIPTGQQETQYF.